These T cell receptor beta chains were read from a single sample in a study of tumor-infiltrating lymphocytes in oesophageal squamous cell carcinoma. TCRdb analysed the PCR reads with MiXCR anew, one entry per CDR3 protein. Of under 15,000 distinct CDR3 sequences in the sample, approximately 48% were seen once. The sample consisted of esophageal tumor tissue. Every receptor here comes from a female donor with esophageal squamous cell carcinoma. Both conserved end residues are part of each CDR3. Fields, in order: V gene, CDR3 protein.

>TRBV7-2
CASSLGTVQETQYF
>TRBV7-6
CASSLEGTNYEQYF
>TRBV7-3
CASSSTGTGYNGYTF
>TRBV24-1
CATSAVGSNYGYTF
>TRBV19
CASSTRDRASLNTEAFF
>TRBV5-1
CASSSTGSGNTIYF
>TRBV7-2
CASSLAWLAGQETQYF
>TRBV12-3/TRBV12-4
CASSLAGRETQYF
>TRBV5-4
CASSFGSGVANTEAFF
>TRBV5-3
CASSLDRDIGPLHF
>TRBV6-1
CASREDSSYNEQFF
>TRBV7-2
CASRRLGDEQFF
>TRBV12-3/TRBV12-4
CASRGRPGTSGISYNEQFF
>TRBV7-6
CASSLVGGETQYF
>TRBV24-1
CATSDLLNPQDVESYEQYF
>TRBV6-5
CASSLSGGRGETQYF
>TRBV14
CASRKRGLSNTEAFF
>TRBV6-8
CASSVTGTGATYEQYF
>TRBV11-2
CASSYWGRDEQFF
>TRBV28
CASSLRDRPYNEQFF
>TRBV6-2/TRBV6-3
CASSYIQSGGYNEQFF
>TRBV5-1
CASSLAPASGGVSYEQFF
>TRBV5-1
CASSLANYGYTF
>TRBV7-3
CASSLQMNTEAFF
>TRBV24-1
CATKGQGAGEQYF
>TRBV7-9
CASSLGLAVTDTQYF
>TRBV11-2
CASSLGGIYNEQFF
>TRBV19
CASSRGTGAETQYF
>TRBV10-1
CASSQREGNEQFF
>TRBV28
CASSLSAGTMNTEAFF
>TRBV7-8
CASSLGTANYGYTF
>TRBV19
CASSIFPLGNYGYTF